This T cell receptor beta chain emerged from a study of T cell therapy after organ transplantation. Produced via immunoSEQ multiplex PCR; TCRdb's table is partial and in-frame only. The table shows roughly 48,000 clones, with less than 95% occurring only once. About this clone: Its target is not known.

After removal of 5 bases from V and 2 bases from J, the junction contained 7 bases not matched to a gene. The germline V gene has CDR1 MNHEY and CDR2 SVGAGI. This CDR3 region has 15 residues. This sequence joins TRBV6-5 and TRBJ2-3; the match to TRBD1 covers 7 bases. The sample consisted of CD8+ T cells from blood, taken before autologous CMV-specific T cell therapy. This TCR derives from a human patient who had received a solid organ transplant and had CMV disease. The CDR3 sequence is CASSASGGFTDTQYF. CDR3 in DNA: TGTGCCAGCAGTGCGTCAGGGGGTTTCACAGATACGCAGTATTTT.